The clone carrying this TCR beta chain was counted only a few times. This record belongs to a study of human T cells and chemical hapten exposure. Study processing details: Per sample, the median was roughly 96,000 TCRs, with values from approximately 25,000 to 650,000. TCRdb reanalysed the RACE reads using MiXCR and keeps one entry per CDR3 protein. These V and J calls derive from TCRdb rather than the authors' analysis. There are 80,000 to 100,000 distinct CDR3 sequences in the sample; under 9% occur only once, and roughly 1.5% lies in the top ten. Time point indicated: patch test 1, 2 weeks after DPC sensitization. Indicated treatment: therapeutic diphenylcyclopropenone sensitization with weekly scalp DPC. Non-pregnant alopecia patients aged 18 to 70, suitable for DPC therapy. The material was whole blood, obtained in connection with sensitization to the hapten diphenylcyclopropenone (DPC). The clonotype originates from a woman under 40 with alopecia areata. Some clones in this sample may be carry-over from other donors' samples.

The CDR3 nucleotides read TGTGCCAGCAGCCGATCCGACTTGCTTTATGGCTACACCTTC. It specifies CASSRSDLLYGYTF. V usage is TRBV12-3 or TRBV12-4 and J usage is TRBJ1-2; D uncertain. Between the trimmed V and J ends, which lost 6 bases and 5 bases, there was a span of 16 bases. CDR3 length: 14 residues.